This TCR beta chain was recorded in a study of T-cell memory formation after mild COVID-19. Study-wide context: The TCR clusters were mostly specific to one donor.

A 5'RACE reaction primed in the constant segment made cDNA libraries of TCR alpha and TCR beta, and these carried sample barcodes and UMIs. TCRdb independently ran MiXCR on the 5' RACE reads; one entry per CDR3 protein. The table lists about 560,000 distinct CDR3 sequences, 15% to 20% of them singletons. A remark on this clonotype: The antigen remains undetermined.

Points from the study as a whole: There was no confirmation that second-wave clones peaking on day 37 were SARS-CoV-2 specific.

Germline V gene sequence: CDR1 MNHEY, CDR2 SVGEGT. The CDR3 contains 15 residues. The ends were cut back, 9 bases at V and 1 base at J, with 18 bases in the middle. The clonotype originates from an adult woman who had mild COVID-19 (a few samples of this study predate the infection). Cell type and time point are not known. This chain connects TRBV6-2 or TRBV6-3 to TRBJ1-1; perhaps TRBD1 as D (5 bases). The sample taken for sequencing was PBMCs or a T cell subset sorted from them (not recorded which). CDR3 nucleotide sequence: TGTGCCAGTAAAACCGCTGACAGTAGGAACACTGAAGCTTTCTTT. Translation: CASKTADSRNTEAFF.